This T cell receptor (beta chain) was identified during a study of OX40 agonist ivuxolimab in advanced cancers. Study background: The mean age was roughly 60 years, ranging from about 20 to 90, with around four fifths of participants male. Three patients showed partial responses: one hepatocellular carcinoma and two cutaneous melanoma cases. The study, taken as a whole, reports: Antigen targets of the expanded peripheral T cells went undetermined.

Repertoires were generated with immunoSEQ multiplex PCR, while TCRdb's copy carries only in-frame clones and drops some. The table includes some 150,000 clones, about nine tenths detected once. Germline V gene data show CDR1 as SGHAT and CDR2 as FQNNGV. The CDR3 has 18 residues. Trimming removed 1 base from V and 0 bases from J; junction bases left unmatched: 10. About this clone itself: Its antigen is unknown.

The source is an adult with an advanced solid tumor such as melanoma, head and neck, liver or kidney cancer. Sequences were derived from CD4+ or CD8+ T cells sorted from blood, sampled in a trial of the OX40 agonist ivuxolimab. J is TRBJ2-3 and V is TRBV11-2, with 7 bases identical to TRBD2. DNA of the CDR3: TGTGCCAGCAGCTTAGGAATAACTAGCGTAAGGAGCACAGATACGCAGTATTTT. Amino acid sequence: CASSLGITSVRSTDTQYF.